This TCR beta chain derives from a study of T cells after yellow fever vaccination. TCRdb recomputed calls from the 5' RACE reads with MiXCR, one row per CDR3 protein. The data hold 200,000 to 300,000 distinct CDR3 sequences, with around 13% observed a single time. This CDR3 is built from 15 residues. V lost 8 bases and J 7 bases, leaving 23 bases between the germline ends. Germline CDR1 LGHDT, CDR2 YNNKEL (reference sequence). The origin of this receptor is a man in his thirties or forties who received the YFV17D yellow fever vaccine. V usage is TRBV3-1 and J usage is TRBJ1-1; D perhaps matches TRBD1 (5 bases). The sequencing used CD4+ T cells sorted from PBMCs, collected 45 days after the yellow fever booster vaccination. The CDR3 region has the DNA TGTGCCAGCCCCTTTTTGGGGCAGGGAGGTTTTGAAGCTTTCTTT. Its protein product is CASPFLGQGGFEAFF.